These 29 T cell receptor beta chains were all obtained from the same sample, sequenced in a study of control samples from healthy donors and cancer patients. Clones were read by immunoSEQ multiplex PCR, and TCRdb kept only the in-frame ones, dropping some. The sample includes roughly 150,000 clones, roughly 88% of them seen just once. Sequencing was performed on blood. Receptors were obtained from a man in his late teens or twenties in good health.

The V gene is TRBV15, the J gene TRBJ2-7; D is unclear. This CDR3 is 15 amino acids long. V dropped 0 bases and J dropped 5 bases, with 14 bases sitting between them. The V gene's germline CDR1 is LNHNV and CDR2 YYDKDF (reference sequence). CDR3 amino acids: CATSRDKALGHEQYF. As DNA, the CDR3 is TGTGCCACCAGCAGAGACAAGGCCTTAGGCCACGAGCAGTACTTC.

The chain carries TRBV6-6 and TRBJ2-1; D is possibly TRBD1 (5 bases). Trimming removed 5 bases from V and 7 bases from J, with 12 bases in between. Germline-derived CDR1 and CDR2 are MNHNY and SVGAGI (reference sequence). CDR3 length: 13 amino acids. The chain's CDR3 is CASSLREANEQFF. CDR3 bases: TGTGCCAGCAGTCTCAGGGAAGCAAATGAGCAGTTCTTC.

V usage is TRBV28 and J usage is TRBJ1-1, with 9 bases aligning to TRBD1. The germline V gene encodes CDR1 MDHEN and CDR2 SYDVKM. Trimming took 4 bases from V and 7 from J; bases not matched to a gene: 7. There are 14 residues in the CDR3. CDR3 in DNA: TGTGCCAGCAGTTACCCCGGGACAGGGATTGAAGCTTTCTTT. It yields the protein CASSYPGTGIEAFF.

The chain joins TRBV20-1 to TRBJ2-3, with D possibly being TRBD1 (5 bases). Per the germline V gene, CDR1 is DFQATT and CDR2 is SNEGSKA (reference sequence). V was shortened by 3 bases and J by 0 bases, with 19 bases between the two germline ends. CDR3 size: 17 residues. CDR3: CSASVIQGSGSTDTQYF. CDR3 nucleotide sequence: TGCAGTGCTAGTGTGATTCAGGGATCAGGGAGCACAGATACGCAGTATTTT.

The J gene is TRBJ1-3, the V gene TRBV19; the D is unclear. This CDR3 has 14 amino acids. Germline V gene sequence: CDR1 LNHDA, CDR2 SQIVND (reference sequence). The germline V and J ends were trimmed by 5 bases and 4 bases, with 12 bases remaining between them. The CDR3 DNA follows: TGTGCCAGTAGTTACCGGGCAAGGGGAAACACCATATATTTT. Its protein is CASSYRARGNTIYF.

In nucleotides, the CDR3 is TGCGCCAGCAGCCAAGAAGGGGTAGCCGGGGAGCTGTTTTTT. Translated: CASSQEGVAGELFF. The V and J genes are TRBV4-1 and TRBJ2-2, with D possibly TRBD1 on 5 matching bases. Germline CDR1 MGHRA, CDR2 YSYEKL. Trimming pared 0 bases from V and 6 bases from J, leaving 8 bases between. CDR3 length: 14 amino acids.

V is TRBV4-1 and J is TRBJ2-7; 9 positions match TRBD1. The CDR3 totals 15 residues. V trimming: 3 bases; J trimming: 1 base; junction bases outside the gene matches: 4. Germline V gene sequence: CDR1 MGHRA, CDR2 YSYEKL. CDR3 in DNA: TGCGCCAGCAGCCAGGACAGGGGATCTTCCTACGAGCAGTACTTC. Translated, it gives CASSQDRGSSYEQYF.

The chain combines TRBV11-2 with TRBJ2-7; D uncertain. The CDR3 spans 15 residues. Germline-derived CDR1 and CDR2 are SGHAT and FQNNGV. With 7 bases removed from V and 0 bases from J, the gap between germline ends came to 16 bases. The CDR3 DNA reads TGTGCCAGCATCCTAACCCTCGACGCCTCCTACGAGCAGTACTTC. As protein: CASILTLDASYEQYF.

The chain employs TRBV6-2 or TRBV6-3 and TRBJ2-5, with 7 bases identical to TRBD1. The CDR3 spans 14 residues. J was trimmed by 5 bases and V by 5 bases; bases with no gene match: 8. Germline values: CDR1 MNHEY, CDR2 SVGEGT. The CDR3 loop reads CASSRAGGSETQYF. CDR3 nucleotide sequence: TGTGCCAGCAGTCGTGCAGGGGGTTCGGAGACCCAGTACTTC.

The rearrangement links TRBV7-6 to TRBJ2-3; a possible D gene is TRBD2 (5 bases). The CDR3 is 17 residues long. V lost 2 bases to trimming and J lost 0 bases, with 15 bases between them. CDR1 and CDR2 (germline): SGHVS, FNYEAQ. The CDR3 DNA follows: TGTGCCAGCAGCTTAAGGCGGGCGTCGGAGAGCACAGATACGCAGTATTTT. Translation gives CASSLRRASESTDTQYF. The complete variable domain, with remaining parts taken from reference TRBV7-6 and TRBJ2-3, reads GAGVSQSPRYKVTKRGQDVALRCDPISGHVSLYWYRQALGQGPEFLTYFNYEAQQDKSGLPNDRFSAERPEGSISTLTIQRTEQRDSAMYRCASSLRRASESTDTQYFGPGTRLTVL.

The chain employs TRBV5-1 and TRBJ2-5; 10 nucleotides match TRBD1. CDR1 and CDR2 (germline): SGHRS, YFSETQ. The CDR3 spans 14 residues. V lost 4 bases, J lost 4 bases, and 4 bases stayed unmatched. CDR3 protein: CASSRQGAGETQYF. The DNA of the CDR3 is TGCGCCAGCAGCCGACAGGGGGCAGGAGAGACCCAGTACTTC.

The chain uses TRBV2 and TRBJ2-7; TRBD2 might be the D (5 bases). The CDR3 is 15 residues long. Looked up from germline, CDR1 is SNHLY and CDR2 is FYNNEI. Trimming pared 7 bases from V and 3 bases from J, leaving 19 bases between. CDR3 loop: CASTTEGPVFYEQYF. CDR3 nucleotides: TGTGCCAGCACCACCGAGGGCCCGGTTTTCTACGAGCAGTACTTC.

This chain joins TRBV27 and TRBJ2-3; 10 bases align to TRBD2. CDR3 length equals 15 residues. The trim removed 6 bases at V and 8 bases at J, leaving 11 bases unmatched. Germline V lookup: CDR1 MNHEY, CDR2 SMNVEV (reference sequence). The CDR3, as DNA: TGTGCCAGCAGCCCAATAGCGGGGGGACCCCCTACGCAGTATTTT. It codes for CASSPIAGGPPTQYF.

This clone was counted a single time. V is TRBV27 and J is TRBJ1-5, with unresolved D. Germline CDR1 and CDR2: MNHEY and SMNVEV (reference sequence). This CDR3 is 14 amino acids long. V was pared by 1 base and J by 3 bases, with 7 bases between. CDR3: CASSLYAANQPQHF. The CDR3 coding sequence is TGTGCCAGCAGTTTATACGCAGCCAATCAGCCCCAGCATTTT.

CDR3 sequence: CAWSVRRTRRTGVLAKNIQYF. CDR3 nucleotide sequence: TGTGCCTGGAGTGTACGGCGAACCCGCAGAACAGGGGTCCTAGCCAAAAACATTCAGTACTTC. V gene TRBV30 combines with J gene TRBJ2-4, with 7 bases fitting TRBD1. Germline CDR1 reads GTSNPN; CDR2 reads SVGIG (reference sequence). Trimming removed 0 bases from V and 0 bases from J; junction bases left unmatched: 20. The CDR3 sequence is 21 residues long.

This clone was detected only a few times. The chain uses TRBV14 and TRBJ2-7, with 7 bases identical to TRBD1. The J segment lost 6 bases and the V segment lost 4 bases, leaving 6 bases of the junction unmatched. Germline V gene lookup returns CDR1 SGHDN and CDR2 FVKESK. This CDR3 is built from 13 residues. CDR3 coding DNA: TGTGCCAGCAGCCCTGACAGGGACGGCGAGCAGTACTTC. It translates to CASSPDRDGEQYF.

V and J are TRBV6-5 and TRBJ2-7; 7 nucleotides line up with TRBD2. This CDR3 has 14 residues. The V gene's germline CDR1 is MNHEY and CDR2 SVGAGI. V lost 2 bases and J lost 2; bases outside the gene matches: 3. As DNA, the CDR3 is TGTGCCAGCAGTTACGGGGGGGTTACCTACGAGCAGTACTTC. Its protein is CASSYGGVTYEQYF.

The chain employs TRBV9 and TRBJ2-5; D may be TRBD1 or TRBD2 (5 bases each). Per germline, CDR1 SGDLS and CDR2 YYNGEE. The V and J ends lost 0 bases and 2 bases respectively, with 14 bases between them. This CDR3 comprises 16 residues. Here the CDR3 DNA reads TGTGCCAGCAGCGTAGGTGTCGGTGGGGGACAAGAGACCCAGTACTTC. Amino acids: CASSVGVGGGQETQYF.

A single count supports this clone. The chain recombines TRBV19 with TRBJ2-3; D is possibly TRBD2 (6 bases). The germline gives CDR1 LNHDA, CDR2 SQIVND (reference sequence). V lost 4 bases and J lost 2, with 16 bases in between. This CDR3 is 16 amino acids long. This CDR3 reads CASSKYSSADTDTQYF. The CDR3 coding sequence is TGTGCCAGTAGTAAGTACTCTAGCGCCGACACAGATACGCAGTATTTT.

The V gene is TRBV19, the J gene TRBJ1-6; no reliable D call. CDR1 and CDR2 from the germline V gene are LNHDA and SQIVND (reference sequence). CDR3 length: 14 amino acids. V was clipped by 2 bases and J by 6 bases, with 8 bases between them. The CDR3 region has the DNA TGTGCCAGTAGTATAAGTGGTTTTAATTCACCCCTCCACTTT. Translating gives CASSISGFNSPLHF.

The rearrangement uses TRBV13 and TRBJ1-2; D is perhaps TRBD1 (6 bases). From germline, CDR1 is PRHDT and CDR2 FYEKMQ (reference sequence). CDR3 length: 17 amino acids. The V end lost 4 bases, the J end lost 1 base, and 19 bases lay between the germline ends. CDR3 loop: CASSYRTAISGNYGYTF. The CDR3 DNA follows: TGTGCCAGCAGCTACCGGACAGCTATATCGGGTAACTATGGCTACACCTTC.

The J gene is TRBJ2-1, the V gene TRBV27; D is uncertain. Germline lookup yields CDR1 MNHEY and CDR2 SMNVEV (reference sequence). The V end was cut by 2 bases, the J end by 8 bases, with 13 bases between. CDR3 length: 14 residues. The CDR3 loop is CASSLKVRKDEQFF. CDR3 coding DNA: TGTGCCAGCAGTTTAAAGGTCCGGAAGGATGAGCAGTTCTTC.

The chain is built from TRBV28 and TRBJ2-6, with D tentatively TRBD1 (6 bases). This CDR3 spans 16 amino acids. Germline V lookup: CDR1 MDHEN, CDR2 SYDVKM. V was cut by 6 bases and J by 0 bases, with 12 bases left in between. The CDR3 nucleotides read TGTGCCAGCAGGCCACCACAGGGCTCTGGGGCCAACGTCCTGACTTTC. This codes for CASRPPQGSGANVLTF.

The rearrangement links TRBV6-6 to TRBJ2-3; unclear D gene. The germline V gene encodes CDR1 MNHNY and CDR2 SVGAGI (reference sequence). V was trimmed by 4 bases and J by 3 bases, leaving 8 bases between them. The CDR3 length is 13 residues. CDR3 in DNA: TGTGCCAGCAGTTCGGACGCTACAGATACGCAGTATTTT. It is translated as CASSSDATDTQYF.

The V call is TRBV19, the J call TRBJ2-1; 8 bases are shared with TRBD2. Per germline, CDR1 LNHDA and CDR2 SQIVND (reference sequence). The CDR3 has 15 amino acids. Trimming removed 5 bases from V and 6 bases from J; junction bases left unmatched: 9. The chain's CDR3 is CASSHRGGAFNEQFF. The CDR3, as DNA: TGTGCCAGTAGTCATCGGGGGGGAGCCTTCAATGAGCAGTTCTTC.

The V and J genes are TRBV29-1 and TRBJ2-2, with D possibly being TRBD2 (6 bases). The CDR3 is 16 amino acids. CDR1 is SQVTM, CDR2 ANQGSEA, per germline. V dropped 5 bases and J dropped 0 bases, with 16 bases sitting between them. The CDR3 sequence is CSVIGPGGTNTGELFF. CDR3 in DNA: TGCAGCGTTATCGGGCCAGGCGGGACGAACACCGGGGAGCTGTTTTTT.

The chain is built from TRBV5-6 and TRBJ2-3, with 10 bases matching TRBD2. CDR1 is SGHDT and CDR2 is YYEEEE in the germline V gene. Trimming removed 4 bases from V and 2 bases from J; junction bases left unmatched: 10. The CDR3 sequence is 17 residues long. The CDR3 sequence is CASSPTRTSGITDTQYF. CDR3 sequence (DNA): TGTGCCAGCAGCCCGACAAGGACTAGCGGCATCACAGATACGCAGTATTTT. Based on the CDR3 plus reference TRBV5-6 and TRBJ2-3, the full variable domain is DAGVTQSPTHLIKTRGQQVTLRCSPKSGHDTVSWYQQALGQGPQFIFQYYEEEERQRGNFPDRFSGHQFPNYSSELNVNALLLGDSALYLCASSPTRTSGITDTQYFGPGTRLTVL.

The chain employs TRBV19 and TRBJ2-2; D call uncertain. Germline CDR1 is LNHDA and CDR2 is SQIVND (reference sequence). This CDR3 has 12 amino acids. V was clipped by 4 bases and J by 5 bases, with 5 bases between them. The CDR3 bases are TGTGCCAGTAGTACTTTTACCGGGGAGCTGTTTTTT. It yields the protein CASSTFTGELFF.

J is TRBJ2-1 and V is TRBV28, with 13 bases that match TRBD2. Germline V gene lookup returns CDR1 MDHEN and CDR2 SYDVKM. The CDR3 is made up of 16 amino acids. Germline trimming cut 5 bases from V and 6 bases from J; bases unmatched to any gene: 7. As DNA, the CDR3 is TGTGCCAGCAGTATCCGGACTAGCGGGGGTGGCAATGAGCAGTTCTTC. It is translated as CASSIRTSGGGNEQFF.